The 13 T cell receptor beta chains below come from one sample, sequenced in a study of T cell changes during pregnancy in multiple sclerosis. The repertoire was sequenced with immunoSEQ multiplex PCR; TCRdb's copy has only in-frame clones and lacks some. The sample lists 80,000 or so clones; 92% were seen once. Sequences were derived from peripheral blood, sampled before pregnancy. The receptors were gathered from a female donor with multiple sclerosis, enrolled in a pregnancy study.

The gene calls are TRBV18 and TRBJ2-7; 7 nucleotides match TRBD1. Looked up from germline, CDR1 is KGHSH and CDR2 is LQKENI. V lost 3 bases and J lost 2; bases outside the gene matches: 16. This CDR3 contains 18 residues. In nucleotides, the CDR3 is TGTGCCAGCTCACCGGGTGGGACAGACTTTACGAGACCCTACGAGCAGTACTTC. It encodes CASSPGGTDFTRPYEQYF.

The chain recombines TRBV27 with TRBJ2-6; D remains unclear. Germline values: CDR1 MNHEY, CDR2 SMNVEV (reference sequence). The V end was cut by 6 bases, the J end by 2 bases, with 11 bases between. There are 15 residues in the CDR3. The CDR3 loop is CASSHRFAGANVLTF. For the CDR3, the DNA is TGTGCCAGCAGCCACCGGTTCGCTGGGGCCAACGTCCTGACTTTC.

The CDR3 reads CASSEGAGRRSYNEQFF. In DNA form, the CDR3 reads TGTGCCAGCAGTGAAGGGGCGGGGAGACGCTCCTACAATGAGCAGTTCTTC. This chain uses TRBV2 with TRBJ2-1; D might be TRBD2 (6 bases). This CDR3 has 17 residues. Germline V gives CDR1 SNHLY, CDR2 FYNNEI. V lost 1 base, J lost 0 bases, and 13 bases lay in between.

DNA for the CDR3: TGTGCCAGCAGTGGGACAGGGCCCTATAGCAATCAGCCCCAGCATTTT. Its translation: CASSGTGPYSNQPQHF. The chain recombines TRBV2 with TRBJ1-5; 8 nucleotides agree with TRBD1. The CDR3 has 16 residues. J was trimmed by 0 bases and V by 4 bases; bases with no gene match: 5. Germline V gene lookup returns CDR1 SNHLY and CDR2 FYNNEI.

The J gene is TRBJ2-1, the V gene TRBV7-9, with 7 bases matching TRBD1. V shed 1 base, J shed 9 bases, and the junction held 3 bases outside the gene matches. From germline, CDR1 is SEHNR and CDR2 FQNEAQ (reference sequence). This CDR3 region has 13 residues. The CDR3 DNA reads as TGTGCCAGCAGCTTAGGACAGGGCCCTGAGCAGTTCTTC. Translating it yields CASSLGQGPEQFF.

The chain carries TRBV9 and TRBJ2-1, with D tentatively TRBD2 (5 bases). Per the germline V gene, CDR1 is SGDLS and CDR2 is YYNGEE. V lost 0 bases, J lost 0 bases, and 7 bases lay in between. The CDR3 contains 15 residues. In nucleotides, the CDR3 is TGTGCCAGCAGCGTAGTTGGGAGCTCCTACAATGAGCAGTTCTTC. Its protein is CASSVVGSSYNEQFF.

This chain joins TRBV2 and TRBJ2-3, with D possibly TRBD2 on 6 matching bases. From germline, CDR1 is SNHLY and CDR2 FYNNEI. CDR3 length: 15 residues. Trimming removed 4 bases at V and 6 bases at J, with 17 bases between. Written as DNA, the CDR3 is TGTGCCAGCAGTGGAAGCGGGTTCCCCGGGGATACGCAGTATTTT. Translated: CASSGSGFPGDTQYF.

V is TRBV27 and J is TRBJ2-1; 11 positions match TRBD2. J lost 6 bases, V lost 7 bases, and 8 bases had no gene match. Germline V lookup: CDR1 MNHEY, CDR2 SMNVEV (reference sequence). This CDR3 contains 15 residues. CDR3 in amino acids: CASTVRLAGFNEQFF. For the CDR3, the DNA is TGTGCCAGCACCGTCAGACTAGCGGGGTTCAATGAGCAGTTCTTC.

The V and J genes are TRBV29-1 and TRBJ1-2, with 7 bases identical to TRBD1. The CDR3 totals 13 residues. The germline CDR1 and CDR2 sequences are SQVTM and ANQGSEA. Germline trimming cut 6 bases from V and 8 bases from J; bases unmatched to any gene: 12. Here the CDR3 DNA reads TGCAGCGTCGACGAACGACAGGGTATCGGCTACACCTTC. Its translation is CSVDERQGIGYTF.

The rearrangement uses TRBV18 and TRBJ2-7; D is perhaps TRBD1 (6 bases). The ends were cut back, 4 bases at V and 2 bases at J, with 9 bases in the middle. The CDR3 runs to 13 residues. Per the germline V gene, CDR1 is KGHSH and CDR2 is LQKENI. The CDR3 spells CASSLRTAYEQYF. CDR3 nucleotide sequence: TGTGCCAGCTCACTCCGGACAGCCTACGAGCAGTACTTC.

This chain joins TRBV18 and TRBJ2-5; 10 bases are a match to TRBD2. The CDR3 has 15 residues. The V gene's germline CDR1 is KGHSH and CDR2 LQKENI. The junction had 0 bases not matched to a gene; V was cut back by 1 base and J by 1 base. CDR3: CASSPLAGGQETQYF. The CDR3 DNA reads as TGTGCCAGCTCACCACTAGCGGGGGGCCAAGAGACCCAGTACTTC.

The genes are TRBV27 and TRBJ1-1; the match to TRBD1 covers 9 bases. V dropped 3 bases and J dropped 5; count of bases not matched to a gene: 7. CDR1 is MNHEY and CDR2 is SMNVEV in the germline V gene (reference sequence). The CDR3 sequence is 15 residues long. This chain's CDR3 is CASSLTGGDGTEAFF. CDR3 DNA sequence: TGTGCCAGCAGTTTGACAGGGGGGGACGGAACTGAAGCTTTCTTT.

The CDR3 region has the DNA TGTGCCAGCCGGGAAGGTTATGCAGATACGCAGTATTTT. Protein product: CASREGYADTQYF. The rearrangement joins TRBV2 to TRBJ2-3; maybe TRBD2 (5 bases). There are 13 residues in the CDR3. The germline gives CDR1 SNHLY, CDR2 FYNNEI. V was trimmed by 8 bases and J by 4 bases, leaving 13 bases between them.